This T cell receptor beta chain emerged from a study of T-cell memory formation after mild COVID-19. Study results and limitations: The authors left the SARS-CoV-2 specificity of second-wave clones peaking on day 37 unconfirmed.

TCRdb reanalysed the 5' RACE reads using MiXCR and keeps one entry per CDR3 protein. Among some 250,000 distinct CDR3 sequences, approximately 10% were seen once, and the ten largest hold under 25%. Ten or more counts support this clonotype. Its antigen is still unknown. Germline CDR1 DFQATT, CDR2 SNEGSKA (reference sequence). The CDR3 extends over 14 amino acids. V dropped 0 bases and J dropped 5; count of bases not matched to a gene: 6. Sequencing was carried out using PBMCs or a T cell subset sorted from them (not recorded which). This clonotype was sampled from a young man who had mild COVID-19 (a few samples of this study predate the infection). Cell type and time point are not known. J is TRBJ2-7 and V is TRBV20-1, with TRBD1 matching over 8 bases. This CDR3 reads CSARDLGQGNEQYF. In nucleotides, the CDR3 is TGCAGTGCTAGAGATCTAGGACAGGGTAACGAGCAGTACTTC.